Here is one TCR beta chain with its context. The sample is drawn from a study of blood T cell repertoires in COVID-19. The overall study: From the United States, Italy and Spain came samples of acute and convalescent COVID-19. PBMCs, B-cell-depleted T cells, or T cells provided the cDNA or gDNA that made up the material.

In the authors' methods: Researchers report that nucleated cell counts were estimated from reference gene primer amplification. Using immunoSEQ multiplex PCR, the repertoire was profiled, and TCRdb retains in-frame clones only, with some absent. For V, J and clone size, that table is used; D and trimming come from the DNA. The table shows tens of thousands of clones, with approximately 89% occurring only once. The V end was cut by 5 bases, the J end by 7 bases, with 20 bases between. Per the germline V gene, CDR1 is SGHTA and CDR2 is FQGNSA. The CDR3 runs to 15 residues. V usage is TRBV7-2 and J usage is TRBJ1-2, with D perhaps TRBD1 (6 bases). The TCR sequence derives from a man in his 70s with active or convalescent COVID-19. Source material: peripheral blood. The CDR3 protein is CASSPSRQVFSGYTF. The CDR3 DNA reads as TGTGCCAGCAGCCCTAGTCGACAGGTTTTCTCTGGCTACACCTTC.